The 21 T cell receptor beta chains given below trace back to one sample, sequenced in a study of cytomegalovirus exposure and HLA in healthy donors. Amplification used 60 Vbeta primers and 13 Jbeta primers. The data were produced by immunoSEQ multiplex PCR, yet TCRdb's version contains in-frame clones alone and is incomplete. The sample lists over 75,000 clones, roughly 82% occurring once. The material sequenced was PBMCs. The source of these receptors is a young man in good health and CMV-seropositive.

CDR3 protein: CASSPQGALETQYF. For the CDR3, the DNA is TGCGCCAGCAGCCCACAGGGGGCTTTGGAGACCCAGTACTTC. The rearrangement links TRBV5-1 to TRBJ2-5, with 9 bases matching TRBD1. CDR1 and CDR2 from the germline V gene are SGHRS and YFSETQ. Trimming removed 4 bases from V and 5 bases from J; junction bases left unmatched: 6. The CDR3 has 14 amino acids.

The chain links TRBV18 to TRBJ1-5, with D unresolved. Germline V gene data show CDR1 as KGHSH and CDR2 as LQKENI. The CDR3 has 16 residues. Deletions cut 4 bases from V and 0 bases from J, with 13 bases between. The CDR3 sequence is CASSRAGVNSNQPQHF. The DNA for the CDR3 is TGTGCCAGCTCACGGGCCGGCGTTAATAGCAATCAGCCCCAGCATTTT.

The V call is TRBV5-1, the J call TRBJ2-3; 7 bases align to TRBD2. Per the germline V gene, CDR1 is SGHRS and CDR2 is YFSETQ. CDR3 length: 16 amino acids. J gave up 0 bases and V 0 bases, and 4 bases lay outside the gene matches. For the CDR3, the DNA is TGCGCCAGCAGCTTGGGAAGCGGGGTCAGCACAGATACGCAGTATTTT. Its translation is CASSLGSGVSTDTQYF.

Notes on this clone: Within the sample, other DNA sequences also encode this same CDR3. The chain carries TRBV28 and TRBJ2-7, with 9 bases matching TRBD2. The J segment lost 7 bases and the V segment lost 2 bases, leaving 6 bases of the junction unmatched. Germline V gives CDR1 MDHEN, CDR2 SYDVKM. This CDR3 is built from 14 residues. This chain's CDR3 is CASSLAGGPGEQYF. In DNA, the CDR3 is TGTGCCAGCAGTTTAGCGGGAGGGCCGGGGGAGCAGTACTTC.

This clone was counted between two and nine times. This chain uses TRBV7-2 with TRBJ2-1; TRBD1 is a possible D gene (5 bases). With 7 bases removed from V and 1 base from J, the gap between germline ends came to 11 bases. The CDR3 is 14 amino acids. Germline V lookup: CDR1 SGHTA, CDR2 FQGNSA. In DNA, the CDR3 is TGTGCCAGCACCCAGGGTATTTCCTACAATGAGCAGTTCTTC. Translating it yields CASTQGISYNEQFF.

In this sample, this clone turned up once. The rearrangement joins TRBV13 to TRBJ1-2; no firm D call. The CDR3 is made up of 16 amino acids. CDR1 and CDR2 from the germline V gene are PRHDT and FYEKMQ (reference sequence). The ends were cut back, 4 bases at V and 4 bases at J, with 19 bases in the middle. This CDR3 is CASSSLLINRSYGYTF. The CDR3 bases are TGTGCCAGCAGCTCCCTGCTAATTAACCGGAGCTATGGCTACACCTTC. The full variable domain, rest sourced from reference TRBV13 and TRBJ1-2, is AAGVIQSPRHLIKEKRETATLKCYPIPRHDTVYWYQQGPGQDPQFLISFYEKMQSDKGSIPDRFSAQQFSDYHSELNMSSLELGDSALYFCASSSLLINRSYGYTFGSGTRLTVV.

CDR3 in DNA: TGTGCCAGTAGTACTCGACTCAGACCCTCCTACAATGAGCAGTTCTTC. Translated, it gives CASSTRLRPSYNEQFF. The V gene is TRBV19, the J gene TRBJ2-1, with D unresolved. V lost 4 bases and J lost 0, with 13 bases in between. Germline V gene lookup returns CDR1 LNHDA and CDR2 SQIVND (reference sequence). There are 16 residues in the CDR3.

This chain connects TRBV28 to TRBJ1-5; 12 nucleotides align to TRBD1. The CDR3 consists of 19 residues. Germline loops: CDR1 MDHEN, CDR2 SYDVKM. V dropped 1 base and J dropped 2; count of bases not matched to a gene: 9. CDR3 DNA sequence: TGTGCCAGCAGTTTATCCCCGGGACAGGGGGCTCAGGGCAATCAGCCCCAGCATTTT. Its protein is CASSLSPGQGAQGNQPQHF.

The V and J genes are TRBV4-2 and TRBJ2-7; 12 bases fit TRBD2. Per the germline V gene, CDR1 is LGHNA and CDR2 is YNFKEQ. The length of the CDR3 is 16 residues. Trimming at V came to 2 bases and at J to 2 bases, leaving 4 bases not matched to a gene. Written as DNA, the CDR3 is TGTGCCAGCAGCCAATCTCTAGCGGGAGGGACCTACGAGCAGTACTTC. It translates to CASSQSLAGGTYEQYF.

V and J are TRBV30 and TRBJ2-1, with D maybe TRBD2 (5 bases). The CDR3 is 13 amino acids. V lost 2 bases to trimming and J lost 10 bases, with 15 bases between them. Per the germline V gene, CDR1 is GTSNPN and CDR2 is SVGIG (reference sequence). The CDR3 region has the DNA TGTGCCTGGAGTACCCCGAGGGTCCGGGAGCAGTTCTTC. It encodes CAWSTPRVREQFF. Together with reference TRBV30 and TRBJ2-1, the CDR3 gives the full variable domain: SQTIHQWPATLVQPVGSPLSLECTVEGTSNPNLYWYRQAAGRGLQLLFYSVGIGQISSEVPQNLSASRPQDRQFILSSKKLLLSDSGFYLCAWSTPRVREQFFGPGTRLTVL.

This clone appeared a few times. This chain joins TRBV5-6 and TRBJ1-4; TRBD1 is a possible D gene (5 bases). The germline gives CDR1 SGHDT, CDR2 YYEEEE. The CDR3 length is 14 residues. The V end was cut by 3 bases, the J end by 8 bases, with 14 bases between. DNA for the CDR3: TGTGCCAGCAGCTCCCCGGGGGGTAGGGAAAAACTGTTTTTT. Encoded protein: CASSSPGGREKLFF.

This clone turned up a few times. The gene calls are TRBV5-4 and TRBJ1-1; 10 bases agree with TRBD1. The CDR3 is made up of 15 amino acids. Germline-derived CDR1 and CDR2 are SGHNT and YYREEE (reference sequence). V gave up 3 bases and J gave up 0 bases; unmatched junction bases: 2. As DNA, the CDR3 is TGTGCCAGCAGCTCGGGGACAGGGGTGAACACTGAAGCTTTCTTT. This codes for CASSSGTGVNTEAFF.

The CDR3 spells CASSIGTSLHTDTQYF. The CDR3 DNA reads TGCGCCAGCAGCATAGGGACTAGCCTACACACAGATACGCAGTATTTT. This chain joins TRBV5-1 and TRBJ2-3; TRBD2 matches 9 bases. With V trimmed by 4 bases and J by 2 bases, 8 bases remained unmatched. Germline lookup yields CDR1 SGHRS and CDR2 YFSETQ. The CDR3 is 16 amino acids. The variable domain in full, completed from reference TRBV5-1 and TRBJ2-3, reads KAGVTQTPRYLIKTRGQQVTLSCSPISGHRSVSWYQQTPGQGLQFLFEYFSETQRNKGNFPGRFSGRQFSNSRSEMNVSTLELGDSALYLCASSIGTSLHTDTQYFGPGTRLTVL.

The sample holds one count of this clone. J is TRBJ1-2 and V is TRBV4-2; tentative D call: TRBD1 (6 bases). The germline CDR1 and CDR2 sequences are LGHNA and YNFKEQ. V lost 0 bases and J 3 bases, leaving 8 bases between the germline ends. The CDR3 spans 14 residues. The CDR3 nucleotides are TGTGCCAGCAGCCAAGAGGGGGCCGACTATGGCTACACCTTC. Translated, it gives CASSQEGADYGYTF.

This chain links TRBV6-5 with TRBJ2-7; TRBD2 agrees at 11 bases. The germline V gene encodes CDR1 MNHEY and CDR2 SVGAGI. V was clipped by 8 bases and J by 3 bases; unmatched bases: 9. CDR3 length: 15 residues. In nucleotides, the CDR3 is TGTGCCAGCCTCACTAGAACTAGCGGGAGCTACGAGCAGTACTTC. Translation gives CASLTRTSGSYEQYF.

The rearrangement uses TRBV27 and TRBJ2-1, with TRBD2 matching 7 bases. There are 16 residues in the CDR3. CDR1 is MNHEY, CDR2 SMNVEV, per germline (reference sequence). V trimming: 3 bases; J trimming: 2 bases; junction bases outside the gene matches: 7. The DNA of the CDR3 is TGTGCCAGCAGTTTCTTTAGCGGGCCAGCCTACAATGAGCAGTTCTTC. The encoded protein is CASSFFSGPAYNEQFF.

This rearrangement joins TRBV7-9 to TRBJ2-5; 8 bases fit TRBD2. CDR3 length: 18 amino acids. The trim removed 3 bases at V and 4 bases at J, leaving 16 bases unmatched. Germline CDR1 reads SEHNR; CDR2 reads FQNEAQ (reference sequence). CDR3 in amino acids: CASSFGASGSGSGETQYF. CDR3 DNA: TGTGCCAGCAGCTTCGGGGCTAGCGGGTCGGGGTCCGGAGAGACCCAGTACTTC.

The rearrangement links TRBV6-6 to TRBJ1-4; no clear D gene. This CDR3 is built from 11 residues. The germline V and J ends were trimmed by 0 bases and 10 bases, with 3 bases remaining between them. Germline V gene data show CDR1 as MNHNY and CDR2 as SVGAGI (reference sequence). The CDR3 DNA is TGTGCCAGCAGTTACTCCGGAAAACTGTTTTTT. This translates into CASSYSGKLFF.

There are a few counts of this clone. J is TRBJ1-1 and V is TRBV6-6; maybe TRBD1 (5 bases). V was clipped by 0 bases and J by 3 bases, with 8 bases between them. This CDR3 contains 14 residues. The germline CDR1 and CDR2 sequences are MNHNY and SVGAGI (reference sequence). The DNA of the CDR3 is TGTGCCAGCAGTTACTCGGGCAGGGACACTGAAGCTTTCTTT. As protein: CASSYSGRDTEAFF.

The gene calls are TRBV7-2 and TRBJ1-1; maybe TRBD1 (5 bases). V was cut by 3 bases and J by 0 bases, with 8 bases left in between. The CDR3 spans 14 residues. The germline V gene has CDR1 SGHTA and CDR2 FQGNSA. The CDR3 sequence is CASSFQGLNTEAFF. Here the CDR3 DNA reads TGTGCCAGCAGCTTTCAGGGCTTGAACACTGAAGCTTTCTTT.

The chain is built from TRBV28 and TRBJ1-2, with 9 bases matching TRBD1. This CDR3 is built from 14 residues. The J segment lost 1 base and the V segment lost 3 bases, leaving 0 bases of the junction unmatched. Germline CDR1 MDHEN, CDR2 SYDVKM. CDR3 sequence reads: CASSLTGGNYGYTF. CDR3 nucleotides: TGTGCCAGCAGTTTGACAGGGGGTAACTATGGCTACACCTTC.